The sequence of this TCR beta chain was determined in a study of blood T cell repertoires in COVID-19. Study in general: COVID-19 samples collected from the United States, Italy and Spain covered acute and convalescent phases.

The CDR3 contains 17 residues. The germline V gene encodes CDR1 MDHEN and CDR2 SYDVKM. J lost 6 bases, V lost 3 bases, and 14 bases had no gene match. Profiled with immunoSEQ multiplex PCR; TCRdb holds only in-frame clones, not every one. Of about 150,000 clones listed, approximately 80% are singletons. The V and J genes are TRBV28 and TRBJ2-1; 7 positions agree with TRBD2. Sequenced material: peripheral blood. This receptor was taken from a man between 60 and 75 years old with active or convalescent COVID-19. The chain's CDR3 is CASSFHWGGPRGNEQFF. CDR3 bases: TGTGCCAGCAGTTTTCATTGGGGAGGGCCACGGGGCAATGAGCAGTTCTTC.